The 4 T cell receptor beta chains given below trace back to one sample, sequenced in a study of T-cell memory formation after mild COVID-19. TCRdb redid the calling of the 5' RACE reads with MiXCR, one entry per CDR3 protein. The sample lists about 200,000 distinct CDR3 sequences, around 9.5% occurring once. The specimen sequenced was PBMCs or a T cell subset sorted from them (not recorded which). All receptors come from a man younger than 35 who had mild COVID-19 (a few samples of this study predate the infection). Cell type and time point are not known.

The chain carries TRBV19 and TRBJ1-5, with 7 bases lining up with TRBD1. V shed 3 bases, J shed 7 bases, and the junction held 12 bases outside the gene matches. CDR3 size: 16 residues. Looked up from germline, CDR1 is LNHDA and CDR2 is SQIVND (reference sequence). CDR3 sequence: CASSISLTGAAQPQHF. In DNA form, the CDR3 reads TGTGCCAGTAGTATCTCCCTAACAGGGGCTGCGCAGCCCCAGCATTTT.

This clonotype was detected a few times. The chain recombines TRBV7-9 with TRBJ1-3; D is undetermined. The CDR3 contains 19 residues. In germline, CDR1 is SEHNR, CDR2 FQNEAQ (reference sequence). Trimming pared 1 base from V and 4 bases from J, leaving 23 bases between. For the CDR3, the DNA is TGTGCCAGCAGCTTAGGCGTTCTCAATCCGGGCCGGTCCGGAAACACCATATATTTT. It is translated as CASSLGVLNPGRSGNTIYF. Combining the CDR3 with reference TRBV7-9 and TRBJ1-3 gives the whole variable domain DTGVSQNPRHKITKRGQNVTFRCDPISEHNRLYWYRQTLGQGPEFLTYFQNEAQLEKSRLLSDRFSAERPKGSFSTLEIQRTEQGDSAMYLCASSLGVLNPGRSGNTIYFGEGSWLTVV.

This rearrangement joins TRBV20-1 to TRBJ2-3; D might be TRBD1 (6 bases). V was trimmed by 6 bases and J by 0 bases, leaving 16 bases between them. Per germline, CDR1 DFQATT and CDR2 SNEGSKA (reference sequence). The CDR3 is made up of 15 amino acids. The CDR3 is CSAQDRPPSTDTQYF. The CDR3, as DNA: TGCAGTGCCCAGGACAGACCACCTAGCACAGATACGCAGTATTTT.

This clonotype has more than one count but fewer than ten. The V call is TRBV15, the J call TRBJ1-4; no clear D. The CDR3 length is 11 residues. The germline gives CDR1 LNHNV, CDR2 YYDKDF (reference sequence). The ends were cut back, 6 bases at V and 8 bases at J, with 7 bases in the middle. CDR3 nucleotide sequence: TGTGCCACCAGACGGGGAGAAAAACTGTTTTTT. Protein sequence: CATRRGEKLFF.